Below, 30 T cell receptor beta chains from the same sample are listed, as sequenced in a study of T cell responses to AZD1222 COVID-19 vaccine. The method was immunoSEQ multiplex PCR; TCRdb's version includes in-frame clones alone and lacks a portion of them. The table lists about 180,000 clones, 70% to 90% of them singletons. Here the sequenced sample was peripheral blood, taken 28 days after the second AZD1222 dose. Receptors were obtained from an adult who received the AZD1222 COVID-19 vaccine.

The CDR3 bases are TGCGCCAGCAGCTTGGCCGGGGGGATTGGAAACACCATATATTTT. This translates into CASSLAGGIGNTIYF. The chain carries TRBV5-1 and TRBJ1-3; D is possibly TRBD1 (5 bases). Trimming took off 0 bases at V and 3 bases at J, with 10 bases between the two ends. CDR1 is SGHRS, CDR2 YFSETQ, per germline. The CDR3 is 15 residues long. Filled out from reference TRBV5-1 and TRBJ1-3, the complete variable domain reads KAGVTQTPRYLIKTRGQQVTLSCSPISGHRSVSWYQQTPGQGLQFLFEYFSETQRNKGNFPGRFSGRQFSNSRSEMNVSTLELGDSALYLCASSLAGGIGNTIYFGEGSWLTVV.

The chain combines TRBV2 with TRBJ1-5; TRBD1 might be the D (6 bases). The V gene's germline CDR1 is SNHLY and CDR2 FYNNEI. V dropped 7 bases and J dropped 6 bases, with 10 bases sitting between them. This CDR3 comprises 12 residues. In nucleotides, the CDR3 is TGTGCCAGCAAACAGGGTGGTCAGCCCCAGCATTTT. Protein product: CASKQGGQPQHF.

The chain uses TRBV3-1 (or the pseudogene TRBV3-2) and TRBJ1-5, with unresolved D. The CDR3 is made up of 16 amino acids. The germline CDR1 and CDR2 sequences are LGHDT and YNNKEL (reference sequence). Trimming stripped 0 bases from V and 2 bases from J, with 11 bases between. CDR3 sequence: CASSQDNSRGNQPQHF. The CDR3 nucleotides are TGTGCCAGCAGCCAAGATAATAGCCGGGGCAATCAGCCCCAGCATTTT.

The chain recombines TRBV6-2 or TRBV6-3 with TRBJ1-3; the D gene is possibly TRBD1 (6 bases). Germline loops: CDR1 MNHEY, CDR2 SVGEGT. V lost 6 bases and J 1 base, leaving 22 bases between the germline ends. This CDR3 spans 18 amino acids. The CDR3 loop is CASSPGTFDMYSGNTIYF. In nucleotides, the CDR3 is TGTGCCAGCAGCCCCGGGACATTCGACATGTATTCTGGAAACACCATATATTTT.

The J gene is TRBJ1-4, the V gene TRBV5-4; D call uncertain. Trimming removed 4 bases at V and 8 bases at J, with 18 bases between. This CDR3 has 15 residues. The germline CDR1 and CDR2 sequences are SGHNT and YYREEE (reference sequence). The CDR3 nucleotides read TGTGCCAGCAGCACCTACGGACCCGGTAGGGAAAAACTGTTTTTT. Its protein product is CASSTYGPGREKLFF.

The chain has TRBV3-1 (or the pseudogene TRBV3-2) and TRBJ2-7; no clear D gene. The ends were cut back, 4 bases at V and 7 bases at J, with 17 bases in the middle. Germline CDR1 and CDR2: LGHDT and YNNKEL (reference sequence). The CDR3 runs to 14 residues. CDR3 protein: CASSLQLDVREQYF. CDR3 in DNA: TGTGCCAGCAGCCTCCAATTGGACGTTCGGGAGCAGTACTTC.

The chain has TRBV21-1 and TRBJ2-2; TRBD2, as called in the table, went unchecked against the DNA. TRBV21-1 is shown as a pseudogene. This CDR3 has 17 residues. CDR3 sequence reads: CASSTPKGTRNTGELFF. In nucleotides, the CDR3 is TGTGCCAGCAGCACGCCGAAGGGGACTAGAAACACCGGGGAGCTGTTTTTT.

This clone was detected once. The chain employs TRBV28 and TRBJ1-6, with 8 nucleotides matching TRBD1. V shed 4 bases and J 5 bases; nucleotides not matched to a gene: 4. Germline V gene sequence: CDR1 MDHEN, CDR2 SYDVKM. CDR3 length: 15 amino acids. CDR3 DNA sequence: TGTGCCAGCAGTTCAGGGGGCGGCGATAATTCACCCCTCCACTTT. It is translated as CASSSGGGDNSPLHF.

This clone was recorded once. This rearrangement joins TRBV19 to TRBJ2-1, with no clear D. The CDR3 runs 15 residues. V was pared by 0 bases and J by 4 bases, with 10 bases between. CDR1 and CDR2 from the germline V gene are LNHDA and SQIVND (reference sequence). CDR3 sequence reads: CASSIDNRLYNEQFF. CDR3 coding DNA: TGTGCCAGTAGTATAGATAACAGATTGTACAATGAGCAGTTCTTC.

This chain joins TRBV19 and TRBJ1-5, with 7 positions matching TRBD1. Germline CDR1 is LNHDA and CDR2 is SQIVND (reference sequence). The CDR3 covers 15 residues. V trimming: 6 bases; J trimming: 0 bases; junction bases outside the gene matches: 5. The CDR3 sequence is CASSNRGYSNQPQHF. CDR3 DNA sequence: TGTGCCAGTAGCAACAGGGGTTATAGCAATCAGCCCCAGCATTTT.

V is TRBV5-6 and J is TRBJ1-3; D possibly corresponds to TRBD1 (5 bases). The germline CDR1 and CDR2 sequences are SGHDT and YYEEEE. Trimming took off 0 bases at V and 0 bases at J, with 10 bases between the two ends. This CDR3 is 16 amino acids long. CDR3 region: CASSLAGTSSGNTIYF. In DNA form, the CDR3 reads TGTGCCAGCAGCTTGGCCGGGACTTCCTCTGGAAACACCATATATTTT.

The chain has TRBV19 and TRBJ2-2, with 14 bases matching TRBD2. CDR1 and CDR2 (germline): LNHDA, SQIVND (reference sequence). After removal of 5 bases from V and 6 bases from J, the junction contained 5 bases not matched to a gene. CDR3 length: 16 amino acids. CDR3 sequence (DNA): TGTGCCAGTAGTTCTGGACTAGCGGGGGGTCCCGGGGAGCTGTTTTTT. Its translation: CASSSGLAGGPGELFF.

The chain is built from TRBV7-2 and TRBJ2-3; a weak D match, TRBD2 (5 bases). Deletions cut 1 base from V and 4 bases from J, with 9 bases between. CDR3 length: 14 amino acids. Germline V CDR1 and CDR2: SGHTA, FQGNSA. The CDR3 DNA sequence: TGTGCCAGCAGCTTAGGCGGGTTCGCAGATACGCAGTATTTT. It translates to CASSLGGFADTQYF.

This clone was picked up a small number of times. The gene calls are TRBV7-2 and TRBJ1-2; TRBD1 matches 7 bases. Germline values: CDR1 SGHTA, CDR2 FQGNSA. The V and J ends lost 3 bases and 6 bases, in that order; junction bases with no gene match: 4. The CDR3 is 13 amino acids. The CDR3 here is CASSFRGENGYTF. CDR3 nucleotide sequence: TGTGCCAGCAGCTTCAGGGGGGAAAATGGCTACACCTTC.

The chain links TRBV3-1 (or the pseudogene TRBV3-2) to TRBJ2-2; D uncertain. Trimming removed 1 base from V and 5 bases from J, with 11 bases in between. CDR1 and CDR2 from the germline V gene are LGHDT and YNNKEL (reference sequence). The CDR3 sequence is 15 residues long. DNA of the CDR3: TGTGCCAGCAGCCAAGCTGTACTGCAGACCGGGGAGCTGTTTTTT. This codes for CASSQAVLQTGELFF.

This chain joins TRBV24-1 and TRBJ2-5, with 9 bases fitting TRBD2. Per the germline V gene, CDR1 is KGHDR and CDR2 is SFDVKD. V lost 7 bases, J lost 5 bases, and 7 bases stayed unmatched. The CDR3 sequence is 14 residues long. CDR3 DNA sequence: TGTGCCACCAGGGCAGACGGACTAGCGGAGACCCAGTACTTC. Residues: CATRADGLAETQYF.

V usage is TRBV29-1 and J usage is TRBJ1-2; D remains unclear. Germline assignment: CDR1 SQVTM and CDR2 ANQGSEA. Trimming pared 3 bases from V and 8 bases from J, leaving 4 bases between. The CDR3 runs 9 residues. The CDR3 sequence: CSVDTGYTF. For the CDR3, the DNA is TGCAGCGTTGACACGGGCTACACCTTC.

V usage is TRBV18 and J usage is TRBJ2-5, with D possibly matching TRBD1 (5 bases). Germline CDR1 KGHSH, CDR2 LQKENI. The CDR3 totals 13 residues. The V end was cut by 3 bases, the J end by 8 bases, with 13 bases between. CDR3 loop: CASSPMDIVTQYF. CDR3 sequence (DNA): TGTGCCAGCTCACCTATGGACATTGTAACCCAGTACTTC.

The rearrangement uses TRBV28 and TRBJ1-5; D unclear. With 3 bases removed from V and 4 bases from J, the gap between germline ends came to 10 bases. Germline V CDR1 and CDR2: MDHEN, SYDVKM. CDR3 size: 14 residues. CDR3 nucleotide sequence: TGTGCCAGCAGTTTGGCCGGTAGGAATCAGCCCCAGCATTTT. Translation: CASSLAGRNQPQHF.

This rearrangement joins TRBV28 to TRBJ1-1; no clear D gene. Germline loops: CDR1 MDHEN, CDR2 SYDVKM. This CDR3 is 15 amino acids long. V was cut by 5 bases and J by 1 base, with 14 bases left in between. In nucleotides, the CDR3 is TGTGCCAGCAGTCAGGACGGTAGATGGAACACTGAAGCTTTCTTT. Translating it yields CASSQDGRWNTEAFF.

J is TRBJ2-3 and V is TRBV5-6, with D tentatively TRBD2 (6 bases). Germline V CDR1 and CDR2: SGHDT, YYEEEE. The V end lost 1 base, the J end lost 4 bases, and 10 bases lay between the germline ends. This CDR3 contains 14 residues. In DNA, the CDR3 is TGTGCCAGCAGCTTGTTAGGGGAGGCAGATACGCAGTATTTT. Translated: CASSLLGEADTQYF.

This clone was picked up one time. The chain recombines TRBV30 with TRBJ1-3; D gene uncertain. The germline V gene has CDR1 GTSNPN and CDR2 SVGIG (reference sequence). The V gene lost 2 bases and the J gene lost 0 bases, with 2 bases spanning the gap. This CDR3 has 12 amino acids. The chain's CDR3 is CAWSISGNTIYF. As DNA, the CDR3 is TGTGCCTGGAGTATCTCTGGAAACACCATATATTTT.

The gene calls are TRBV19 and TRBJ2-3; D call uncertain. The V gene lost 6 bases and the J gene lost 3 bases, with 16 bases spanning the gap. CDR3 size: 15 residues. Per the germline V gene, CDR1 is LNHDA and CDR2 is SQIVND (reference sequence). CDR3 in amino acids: CASRALSDETDTQYF. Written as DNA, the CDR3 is TGTGCCAGTAGGGCACTATCGGACGAAACAGATACGCAGTATTTT.

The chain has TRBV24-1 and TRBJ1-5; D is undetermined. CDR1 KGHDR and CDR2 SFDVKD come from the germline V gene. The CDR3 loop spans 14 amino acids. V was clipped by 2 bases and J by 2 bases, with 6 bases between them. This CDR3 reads CATSDSWGNQPQHF. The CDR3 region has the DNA TGTGCCACCAGTGATTCCTGGGGCAATCAGCCCCAGCATTTT.

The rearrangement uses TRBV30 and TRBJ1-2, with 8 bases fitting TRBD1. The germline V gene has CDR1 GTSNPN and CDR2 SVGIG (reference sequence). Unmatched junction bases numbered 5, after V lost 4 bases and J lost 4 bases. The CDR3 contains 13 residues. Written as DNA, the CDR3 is TGTGCCTGGAACCTCGACAGGGGCTATGGCTACACCTTC. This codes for CAWNLDRGYGYTF. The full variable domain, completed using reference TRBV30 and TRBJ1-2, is SQTIHQWPATLVQPVGSPLSLECTVEGTSNPNLYWYRQAAGRGLQLLFYSVGIGQISSEVPQNLSASRPQDRQFILSSKKLLLSDSGFYLCAWNLDRGYGYTFGSGTRLTVV.

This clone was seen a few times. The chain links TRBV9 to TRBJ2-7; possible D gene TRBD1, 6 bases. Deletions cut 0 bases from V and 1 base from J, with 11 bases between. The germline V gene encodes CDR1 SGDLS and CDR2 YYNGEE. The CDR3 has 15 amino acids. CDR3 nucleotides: TGTGCCAGCAGCGTAGGGACAGTTATGTCCTACGAGCAGTACTTC. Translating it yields CASSVGTVMSYEQYF.

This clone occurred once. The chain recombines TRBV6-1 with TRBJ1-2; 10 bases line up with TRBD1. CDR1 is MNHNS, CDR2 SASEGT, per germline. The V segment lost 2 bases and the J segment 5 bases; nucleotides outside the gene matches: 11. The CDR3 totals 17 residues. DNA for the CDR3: TGTGCCAGCAGTGAATTGGACAGGGGGTTTCTGGGATATGGCTACACCTTC. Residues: CASSELDRGFLGYGYTF.

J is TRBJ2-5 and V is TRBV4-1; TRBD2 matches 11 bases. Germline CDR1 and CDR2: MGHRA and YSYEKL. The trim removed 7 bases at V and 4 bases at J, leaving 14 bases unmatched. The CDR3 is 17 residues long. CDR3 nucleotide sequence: TGCGCCAGCACCCCAGGGCTAGCGGGGGGCCGGGGAGAGACCCAGTACTTC. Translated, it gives CASTPGLAGGRGETQYF.

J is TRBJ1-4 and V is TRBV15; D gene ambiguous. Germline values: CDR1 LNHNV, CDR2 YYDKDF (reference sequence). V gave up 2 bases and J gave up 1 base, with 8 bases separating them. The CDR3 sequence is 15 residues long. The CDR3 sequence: CATSRNRLTNEKLFF. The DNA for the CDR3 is TGTGCCACCAGCAGAAATCGGTTAACTAATGAAAAACTGTTTTTT.

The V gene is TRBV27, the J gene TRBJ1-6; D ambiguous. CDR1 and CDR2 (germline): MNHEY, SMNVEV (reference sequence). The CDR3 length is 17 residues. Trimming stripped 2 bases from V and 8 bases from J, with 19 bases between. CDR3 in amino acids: CASSLKEGRPEYSPLHF. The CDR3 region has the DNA TGTGCCAGCAGTTTAAAGGAGGGCCGCCCGGAATATTCACCCCTCCACTTT.